Below are 9 T cell receptor beta chains sequenced from a single sample in a study of cytomegalovirus exposure and HLA in healthy donors. The PCR contained 60 Vbeta and 13 Jbeta primers. Here immunoSEQ multiplex PCR was the method, and the copy in TCRdb shows in-frame clones only, minus some. The table has around 260,000 clones, 80% seen once. The sequenced material came from PBMCs. These receptors came from a girl aged 2-10 years in good health and CMV-seronegative.

This clone was counted a few times. The V and J genes are TRBV2 and TRBJ1-4; 7 bases align to TRBD1. The CDR3 totals 15 residues. J gave up 3 bases and V 5 bases, and 6 bases lay outside the gene matches. Per the germline V gene, CDR1 is SNHLY and CDR2 is FYNNEI. The DNA for the CDR3 is TGTGCCAGCAGTACCAGGGACAGATCTAATGAAAAACTGTTTTTT. It is translated as CASSTRDRSNEKLFF.

In this sample, this clone turned up a few times. The chain has TRBV7-9 and TRBJ2-7; D possibly corresponds to TRBD1 (6 bases). The CDR3 is 13 amino acids. Germline-derived CDR1 and CDR2 are SEHNR and FQNEAQ (reference sequence). The V end lost 5 bases, the J end lost 4 bases, and 12 bases lay between the germline ends. The DNA for the CDR3 is TGTGCCAGCAGCCCCCAGGGGATGTACGAGCAGTACTTC. Protein product: CASSPQGMYEQYF.

This chain joins TRBV10-2 and TRBJ2-1; no clear D gene. CDR1 is WSHSY and CDR2 is SAAADI in the germline V gene. This CDR3 has 13 residues. Trimming left V 4 bases short and J 10 bases short, with 14 bases between. The CDR3 DNA reads as TGCGCCAGCAGTGCCAAGGAACAGAGCGAGCAGTTCTTC. Its protein is CASSAKEQSEQFF.

The V and J genes are TRBV4-2 and TRBJ2-2; D perhaps matches TRBD2 (6 bases). Trimming removed 5 bases from V and 5 bases from J, with 15 bases in between. The CDR3 totals 15 residues. CDR1 and CDR2 from the germline V gene are LGHNA and YNFKEQ. The CDR3, as DNA: TGTGCCAGCAGCGTGACTAGGGGCTTTACCGGGGAGCTGTTTTTT. Protein product: CASSVTRGFTGELFF.

The gene calls are TRBV6-5 and TRBJ1-2; 8 bases are a match to TRBD1. The germline V gene has CDR1 MNHEY and CDR2 SVGAGI. The CDR3 extends over 14 amino acids. V dropped 2 bases and J dropped 4; count of bases not matched to a gene: 3. The CDR3 spells CASSYQGAGYGYTF. CDR3 DNA: TGTGCCAGCAGTTACCAGGGGGCGGGCTATGGCTACACCTTC.

The V call is TRBV29-1, the J call TRBJ2-4, with D perhaps matching TRBD2 (6 bases). The V gene's germline CDR1 is SQVTM and CDR2 ANQGSEA. CDR3 length equals 12 residues. V dropped 5 bases and J dropped 4 bases, with 9 bases sitting between them. The CDR3 bases are TGCAGCGTTCCCGGGACTAAAAACATTCAGTACTTC. This sequence encodes CSVPGTKNIQYF. Full variable domain (missing parts from reference TRBV29-1 and TRBJ2-4): SAVISQKPSRDICQRGTSLTIQCQVDSQVTMMFWYRQQPGQSLTLIATANQGSEATYESGFVIDKFPISRPNLTFSTLTVSNMSPEDSSIYLCSVPGTKNIQYFGAGTRLSVL.

This chain joins TRBV5-1 and TRBJ2-7, with 12 nucleotides matching TRBD2. The CDR3 is 18 residues long. Germline assignment: CDR1 SGHRS and CDR2 YFSETQ. V dropped 0 bases and J dropped 3; count of bases not matched to a gene: 10. For the CDR3, the DNA is TGCGCCAGCAGCTTGGCGGCTAGCGGGAGGGAAATGGTCTACGAGCAGTACTTC. Amino acid sequence: CASSLAASGREMVYEQYF.

The V and J genes are TRBV27 and TRBJ1-1; tentatively, D is TRBD1 (5 bases). The germline V and J ends were trimmed by 8 bases and 0 bases, with 28 bases remaining between them. Per the germline V gene, CDR1 is MNHEY and CDR2 is SMNVEV (reference sequence). This CDR3 is built from 19 residues. The CDR3: CASGLQVPGGPPMNTEAFF. In DNA form, the CDR3 reads TGTGCCAGCGGCCTTCAAGTACCGGGGGGACCACCCATGAACACTGAAGCTTTCTTT.

V is TRBV7-9 and J is TRBJ2-1, with D unresolved. Germline values: CDR1 SEHNR, CDR2 FQNEAQ (reference sequence). V dropped 4 bases and J dropped 6 bases, with 7 bases sitting between them. The CDR3 loop spans 12 amino acids. CDR3 DNA sequence: TGTGCCAGCAGCTACCTGAGCAATGAGCAGTTCTTC. Residues: CASSYLSNEQFF. Supplemented by reference TRBV7-9 and TRBJ2-1, the full variable domain reads DTGVSQNPRHKITKRGQNVTFRCDPISEHNRLYWYRQTLGQGPEFLTYFQNEAQLEKSRLLSDRFSAERPKGSFSTLEIQRTEQGDSAMYLCASSYLSNEQFFGPGTRLTVL.